This T cell receptor beta chain appears in the sequencing data of a study of T-cell memory formation after mild COVID-19. Germline CDR1 reads MNHEY; CDR2 reads SMNVEV (reference sequence). This CDR3 comprises 11 residues. Trimming took off 10 bases at V and 4 bases at J, with 10 bases between the two ends. Constant-segment primers served in 5'RACE that generated TCR alpha and TCR beta cDNA libraries bearing sample barcodes and UMIs. TCRdb used MiXCR to reprocess the 5' RACE reads, holding one entry per CDR3 protein. There are around 450,000 distinct CDR3 sequences in the sample; more than 20% occur only once, and 7.5% to 10% lies in the top ten.

The TCR sequence derives from an adult woman who had mild COVID-19 (a few samples of this study predate the infection). Cell type and time point are not known. The chain links TRBV27 to TRBJ1-1, with D unclear. Sequencing was done on a sample of PBMCs or a T cell subset sorted from them (not recorded which). DNA of the CDR3: TGTGCCACGCAGCGTGGCACTGAAGCTTTCTTT. Its protein is CATQRGTEAFF.